Here is one T cell receptor beta chain with its context. Treatment denoted: roughly 19 received Ad26.COV2.S at low or high dose, single or two shots; 5 received placebo; per-sample allocation not given. Sampling was done on day 63 after the first vaccine or placebo injection. The individual, an adult aged 18-55 years, was a donor in Boston. Trimming removed 5 bases from V and 5 bases from J, with 15 bases in between. Germline assignment: CDR1 LGHDT and CDR2 YNNKEL (reference sequence). This CDR3 has 14 amino acids. These data originate in a study of Ad26.COV2.S vaccination and SARS-CoV-2 variants. TCRdb's copy holds only in-frame clones and misses some; the assay was immunoSEQ multiplex PCR. The sample yields hundreds of thousands of clones, 80% to 90% seen once.

The receptor's source is a person aged 18-65 years who received the Ad26.COV2.S COVID-19 vaccine or a placebo. Sequencing used peripheral blood, obtained in a trial of Ad26.COV2.S vaccine versus placebo. The V and J genes are TRBV3-1 (or the pseudogene TRBV3-2) and TRBJ1-1; D might be TRBD1 (5 bases). The CDR3 nucleotides read TGTGCCAGCAGCTCATGGGGACGGTCGACTGAAGCTTTCTTT. It codes for CASSSWGRSTEAFF.